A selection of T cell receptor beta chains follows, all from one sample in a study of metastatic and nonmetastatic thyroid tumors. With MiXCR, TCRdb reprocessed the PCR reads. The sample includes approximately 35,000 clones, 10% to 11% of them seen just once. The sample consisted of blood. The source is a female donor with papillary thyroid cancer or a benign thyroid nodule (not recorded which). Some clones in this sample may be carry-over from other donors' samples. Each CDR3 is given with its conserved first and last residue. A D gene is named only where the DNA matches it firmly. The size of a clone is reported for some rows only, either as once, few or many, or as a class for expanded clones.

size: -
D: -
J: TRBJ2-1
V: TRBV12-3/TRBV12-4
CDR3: CASSPSRGGTYNEQFF
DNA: TGTGCCAGCAGTCCGTCGAGGGGGGGCACCTACAATGAGCAGTTCTTC

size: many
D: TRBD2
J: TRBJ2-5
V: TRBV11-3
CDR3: CASSPGLAGRETQYF
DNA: TGTGCCAGCAGCCCCGGACTAGCGGGTCGAGAGACCCAGTACTTC

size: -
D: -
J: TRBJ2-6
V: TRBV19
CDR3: CASSKGTSCSGANVLTF
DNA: TGTGCCAGTAGTAAGGGCACATCCTGCTCTGGGGCCAACGTCCTGACTTTT

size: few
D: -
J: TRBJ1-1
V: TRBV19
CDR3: CASSTRGIEAFF
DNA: TGTGCCAGTAGCACGCGGGGCATTGAAGCCTTCTTT

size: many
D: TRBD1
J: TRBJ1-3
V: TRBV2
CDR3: CASSGPLPFRDSSGNTIYF
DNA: TGTGCCAGCAGTGGGCCGCTGCCGTTCCGGGACAGCTCTGGAAACACCATATATTTT

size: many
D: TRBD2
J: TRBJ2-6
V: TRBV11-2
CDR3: CASSSGEGANVLTF
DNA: TGTGCCAGCAGTAGCGGGGAGGGGGCCAACGTCCTGACTTTC

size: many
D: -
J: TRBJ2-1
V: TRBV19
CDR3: CASNPGGYNEQFF
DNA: TGTGCCAGTAATCCTGGAGGGTACAATGAGCAGTTCTTC

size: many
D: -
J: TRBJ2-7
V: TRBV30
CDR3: CAWSLDLLRAQYF
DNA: TGTGCCTGGAGTTTAGATCTCCTACGAGCGCAGTACTTC

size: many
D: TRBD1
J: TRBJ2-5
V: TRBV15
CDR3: CATSVRRGTGGSGETQYF
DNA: TGTGCCACCAGCGTGAGAAGAGGGACAGGGGGAAGTGGGGAGACCCAGTACTTC

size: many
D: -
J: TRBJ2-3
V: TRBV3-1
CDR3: CASSQDGAGLTDTQYF
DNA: TGTGCCAGCAGCCAAGATGGGGCGGGCCTCACAGATACGCAGTATTTT

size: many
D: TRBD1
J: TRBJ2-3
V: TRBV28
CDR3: CASSLRRQGTDTQYF
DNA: TGTGCCAGCAGTTTACGGCGACAGGGGACAGATACGCAGTATTTT

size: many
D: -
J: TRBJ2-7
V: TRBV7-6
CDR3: CASSSLRETFYEQYF
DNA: TGTGCCAGCAGCAGCCTCCGGGAGACCTTCTACGAGCAGTACTTC

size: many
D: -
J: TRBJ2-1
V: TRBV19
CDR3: CASSWTPEEGNEQFF
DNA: TGTGCCAGTAGTTGGACCCCCGAGGAGGGCAATGAGCAGTTCTTC

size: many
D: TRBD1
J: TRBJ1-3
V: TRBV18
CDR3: CASSPGTGTGNTIYF
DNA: TGTGCCAGCTCACCAGGGACAGGGACTGGAAACACCATATATTTT

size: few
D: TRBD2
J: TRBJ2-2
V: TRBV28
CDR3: CASGLAGAGGRFF
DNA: TGTGCCAGCGGGCTAGCGGGAGCCGGGGGGCGGTTTTTT

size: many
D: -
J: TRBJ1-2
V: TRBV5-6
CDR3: CASSTYRGYTF
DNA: TGTGCCAGCAGCACCTATAGGGGCTACACCTTC